A selection of T cell receptor beta chains follows, all from one sample in a study of blood T cell repertoires in COVID-19. Profiling relied on immunoSEQ multiplex PCR, and the TCRdb table lists in-frame clones only, not all of them. This sample carries about 170,000 clones, approximately 90% of them seen once, and the ten largest clones take roughly 5%. Input material: peripheral blood. These receptors all stem from a man younger than 35 with COVID-19, enrolled during active disease. Both conserved end residues are trimmed from each CDR3. Expanded clones are given a class, and other clones once, few, many or no size at all.

v_call	clone_size	j_call	cdr3_length	cdr3_aa
TRBV6-5	once	TRBJ1-4	12	ASSNGRVGEKLL
TRBV4-2	.	TRBJ1-4	13	ASSQGTNGNEKLF
TRBV5-5	once	TRBJ1-1	12	ASSIGQGFAEAF
TRBV19	.	TRBJ2-1	14	ASSIGGAGEENEQF
TRBV27	.	TRBJ1-5	13	ASSFRGRGNQPQH
TRBV4-1	.	TRBJ1-5	12	ASSLRTPNQPQH
TRBV27	.	TRBJ2-7	17	ASSLSGLAGEGRVGEQY
TRBV5-6	once	TRBJ1-2	12	ASSLGDPGRGYT
TRBV19	few	TRBJ2-1	12	ASSSTSPLGEQF
TRBV6-2/TRBV6-3	.	TRBJ2-6	18	ASSYSLGPGGTRGANVLT
TRBV7-2	.	TRBJ1-6	10	ASSFSDSPLH
TRBV4-1	.	TRBJ2-1	12	ASSQPRRGNEQF
TRBV27	.	TRBJ1-6	13	ASSSMAGGNSPLH
TRBV5-6	.	TRBJ2-3	14	ASSFWTSGIPDTQY
TRBV6-6	.	TRBJ1-2	9	VGQGARGYT
TRBV4-3	.	TRBJ1-4	14	ASSSHPRATNEKLF
TRBV11-3	.	TRBJ2-3	12	ASSFAGGPDTQY
TRBV14	once	TRBJ1-6	12	ASSQGARGSPLH
TRBV21-1	.	TRBJ2-3	17	ASSKGWTSGRTYTDTQY
TRBV24-1	once	TRBJ1-2	13	ATSDAGQMVGGYT